This entry lists 21 T cell receptor beta chains sequenced from one sample in a study of blood T cell repertoires in COVID-19. The repertoire was sequenced with immunoSEQ multiplex PCR; TCRdb's copy has only in-frame clones and lacks some. The table lists hundreds of thousands of clones, 80% to 90% of them singletons. The sequenced sample was peripheral blood. The receptors originated from a woman younger than 45 with active or convalescent COVID-19.

Concerning this clone itself: A read error is possible here, since a much larger clone lies one base away. The gene calls are TRBV6-5 and TRBJ1-2; D is perhaps TRBD1 (6 bases). Germline CDR1 is MNHEY and CDR2 is SVGAGI. V lost 6 bases, J lost 1 base, and 9 bases lay in between. This CDR3 is built from 13 residues. The DNA of the CDR3 is TGTGCCAGCAGGGAGGACAGTAACTATGGCTACACCTTC. Translating it yields CASREDSNYGYTF.

The chain employs TRBV2 and TRBJ2-1; 10 positions agree with TRBD2. In germline, CDR1 is SNHLY, CDR2 FYNNEI. This CDR3 is 12 amino acids long. V trimming: 8 bases; J trimming: 8 bases; junction bases outside the gene matches: 3. The CDR3 spells CASSGLADEQFF. Here the CDR3 DNA reads TGTGCCAGCTCCGGACTAGCGGATGAGCAGTTCTTC.

This clone was counted between two and nine times. This CDR3 is CSAEPVGLQGGQYF. DNA for the CDR3: TGCAGCGCCGAACCGGTGGGGCTACAAGGTGGTCAGTACTTC. This chain uses TRBV29-1 with TRBJ2-4, with a tentative D call TRBD1 (5 bases). Germline CDR1 is SQVTM and CDR2 is ANQGSEA. Trimming shortened V by 7 bases and J by 12 bases, and 25 bases separated the two germline ends. The CDR3 covers 14 residues.

The CDR3 bases are TGTGCCAGCAGCCAGGGGACACTCAGGCAGGATCCCCTCCACTTT. Residues: CASSQGTLRQDPLHF. This sequence joins TRBV3-1 (or the pseudogene TRBV3-2) and TRBJ1-6, with D perhaps matching TRBD1 (6 bases). Germline V gene data show CDR1 as LGHDT and CDR2 as YNNKEL (reference sequence). The CDR3 is 15 residues long. Trimming removed 3 bases from V and 13 bases from J, with 19 bases in between.

The chain couples TRBV3-1 (or the pseudogene TRBV3-2) to TRBJ2-1; TRBD2 aligns across 9 bases. Germline V lookup: CDR1 LGHDT, CDR2 YNNKEL (reference sequence). J gave up 2 bases and V 0 bases, and 14 bases lay outside the gene matches. The length of the CDR3 is 20 residues. CDR3 DNA: TGTGCCAGCAGCCAAGATTTCAGCCCTAGCGGGAACTGGGCCTACAATGAGCAGTTCTTC. Amino acids: CASSQDFSPSGNWAYNEQFF.

The chain couples TRBV12-3 or TRBV12-4 to TRBJ1-1; D uncertain. V lost 8 bases and J 3 bases, leaving 13 bases between the germline ends. The CDR3 extends over 13 amino acids. CDR3 region: CASLTPGYTEAFF. CDR3 DNA: TGTGCCAGCTTAACCCCAGGTTACACTGAAGCTTTCTTT.

The chain carries TRBV2 and TRBJ2-5; D is uncertain. The CDR3 spans 11 residues. Germline V gene sequence: CDR1 SNHLY, CDR2 FYNNEI. V shed 4 bases and J shed 5 bases, with 5 bases lying between them. The CDR3, as DNA: TGTGCCAGCAGTGCCGGGGAGACCCAGTACTTC. Protein sequence: CASSAGETQYF.

This clone showed up just a few times. The chain employs TRBV4-1 and TRBJ1-2; 8 nucleotides agree with TRBD1. V shed 0 bases and J 8 bases; nucleotides not matched to a gene: 14. The CDR3 has 17 amino acids. Germline V gene data show CDR1 as MGHRA and CDR2 as YSYEKL. The CDR3 protein is CASSQDRGTGASVGYTF. In DNA form, the CDR3 reads TGCGCCAGCAGCCAAGATCGGGGGACAGGCGCCTCGGTAGGCTACACCTTC.

This clone turned up a few times. The V gene is TRBV15, the J gene TRBJ2-7; 8 nucleotides match TRBD2. The J segment lost 2 bases and the V segment lost 3 bases, leaving 3 bases of the junction unmatched. The length of the CDR3 is 14 residues. The V gene's germline CDR1 is LNHNV and CDR2 YYDKDF (reference sequence). The CDR3 region is CATSSSGTTYEQYF. The CDR3 bases are TGTGCCACCAGCAGTAGCGGGACAACCTACGAGCAGTACTTC.

V usage is TRBV19 and J usage is TRBJ2-7; D may be TRBD2 (6 bases). The CDR3 is 15 residues long. Germline-derived CDR1 and CDR2 are LNHDA and SQIVND (reference sequence). Trimming stripped 8 bases from V and 0 bases from J, with 17 bases between. CDR3 coding DNA: TGTGCCAGTGCGGTCCGGGAGCTGGGCTCCTACGAGCAGTACTTC. Translating it yields CASAVRELGSYEQYF.

The chain combines TRBV30 with TRBJ1-1; TRBD1 aligns across 12 bases. Germline V gene data show CDR1 as GTSNPN and CDR2 as SVGIG (reference sequence). V was pared by 4 bases and J by 7 bases, with 4 bases of the junction left unmatched. The CDR3 extends over 13 amino acids. The CDR3 here is CAWTGQGAGEAFF. CDR3 bases: TGTGCCTGGACGGGACAGGGGGCTGGTGAAGCTTTCTTT.

The V and J genes are TRBV5-5 and TRBJ1-4; D remains unclear. V lost 4 bases, J lost 3 bases, and 19 bases lay in between. Germline CDR1 SGHKS, CDR2 YYEKEE (reference sequence). This CDR3 is built from 17 residues. The CDR3 DNA reads TGTGCCAGCAGCCTCCGCGGGGTGAGCGCATCTAATGAAAAACTGTTTTTT. Amino acid sequence: CASSLRGVSASNEKLFF. The full variable domain, its missing parts supplied by reference TRBV5-5 and TRBJ1-4, is DAGVTQSPTHLIKTRGQQVTLRCSPISGHKSVSWYQQVLGQGPQFIFQYYEKEERGRGNFPDRFSARQFPNYSSELNVNALLLGDSALYLCASSLRGVSASNEKLFFGSGTQLSVL.

The chain has TRBV5-5 and TRBJ2-7, with D perhaps TRBD2 (6 bases). Germline CDR1 SGHKS, CDR2 YYEKEE (reference sequence). V lost 4 bases, J lost 6 bases, and 11 bases lay in between. The CDR3 contains 12 residues. The CDR3 protein is CASSQWGGEQYF. The CDR3 DNA sequence: TGTGCCAGCAGCCAATGGGGAGGCGAGCAGTACTTC. The full variable domain, in which reference TRBV5-5 and TRBJ2-7 provide the parts outside the CDR3, is DAGVTQSPTHLIKTRGQQVTLRCSPISGHKSVSWYQQVLGQGPQFIFQYYEKEERGRGNFPDRFSARQFPNYSSELNVNALLLGDSALYLCASSQWGGEQYFGPGTRLTVT.

This chain connects TRBV23-1 to TRBJ2-7; possible D gene TRBD1, 7 bases. TRBV23-1 is marked as an open reading frame, function uncertain. The CDR3 spans 17 residues. The germline V and J ends were trimmed by 0 bases and 2 bases, with 17 bases remaining between them. The CDR3 DNA is TGCGCCAGCAGTCAATCAGGGGGGCGTACAGGGGCCTACGAGCAGTACTTC. Protein sequence: CASSQSGGRTGAYEQYF.

The genes are TRBV5-1 and TRBJ2-7; 11 nucleotides match TRBD2. The length of the CDR3 is 17 residues. The trim removed 0 bases at V and 3 bases at J, leaving 8 bases unmatched. Germline CDR1 is SGHRS and CDR2 is YFSETQ. The CDR3 region is CASSLGGLAGGVYEQYF. Written as DNA, the CDR3 is TGCGCCAGCAGCTTGGGTGGGTTAGCGGGAGGGGTCTACGAGCAGTACTTC.

V and J are TRBV6-5 and TRBJ1-1; D perhaps matches TRBD1 (6 bases). The CDR3 has 14 residues. The V end was cut by 8 bases, the J end by 0 bases, with 13 bases between. The V gene's germline CDR1 is MNHEY and CDR2 SVGAGI. The CDR3 sequence is CASGWGQMNTEAFF. The CDR3 region has the DNA TGTGCCAGCGGGTGGGGACAAATGAACACTGAAGCTTTCTTT.

CDR3 residues: CASSEDRVRGYGYTF. As DNA, the CDR3 is TGTGCCAGCAGTGAAGACAGGGTCCGAGGATATGGCTACACCTTC. The chain links TRBV6-1 to TRBJ1-2; maybe TRBD1 (6 bases). Germline CDR1 reads MNHNS; CDR2 reads SASEGT. CDR3 size: 15 residues. Between the trimmed V and J ends, which lost 1 base and 5 bases, there was a span of 14 bases.

The V call is TRBV18, the J call TRBJ2-2; D not certain. Per germline, CDR1 KGHSH and CDR2 LQKENI. V was pared by 3 bases and J by 4 bases, with 12 bases between. The CDR3 consists of 15 residues. CDR3 loop: CASSPPSDGTGELFF. The CDR3 region has the DNA TGTGCCAGCTCACCCCCCAGCGATGGCACCGGGGAGCTGTTTTTT. Supplemented by reference TRBV18 and TRBJ2-2, the full variable domain reads NAGVMQNPRHLVRRRGQEARLRCSPMKGHSHVYWYRQLPEEGLKFMVYLQKENIIDESGMPKERFSAEFPKEGPSILRIQQVVRGDSAAYFCASSPPSDGTGELFFGEGSRLTVL.

V and J are TRBV28 and TRBJ1-2, with 9 bases aligning to TRBD1. The CDR3 runs to 14 residues. Per the germline V gene, CDR1 is MDHEN and CDR2 is SYDVKM. The V and J ends lost 7 bases and 5 bases, in that order; junction bases with no gene match: 8. The CDR3 protein is CASNSRDRVYGYTF. The CDR3 nucleotides are TGTGCCAGCAACTCCCGGGACAGGGTTTATGGCTACACCTTC.

J is TRBJ1-1 and V is TRBV6-2 or TRBV6-3, with 7 nucleotides matching TRBD1. The V gene's germline CDR1 is MNHEY and CDR2 SVGEGT. CDR3 length: 17 residues. The J segment lost 0 bases and the V segment lost 2 bases, leaving 9 bases of the junction unmatched. CDR3 sequence reads: CASSYSTGVPMNTEAFF. As DNA, the CDR3 is TGTGCCAGCAGTTACAGCACAGGGGTCCCCATGAACACTGAAGCTTTCTTT.

V gene TRBV14 combines with J gene TRBJ2-7; the match to TRBD2 covers 13 bases. Germline CDR1 SGHDN, CDR2 FVKESK. The J segment lost 5 bases and the V segment lost 6 bases, leaving 13 bases of the junction unmatched. The CDR3 runs 17 residues. The CDR3 here is CASSGTGGLAGRDEQYF. The CDR3 DNA reads TGTGCCAGCAGTGGGACAGGGGGACTAGCGGGACGCGACGAGCAGTACTTC.